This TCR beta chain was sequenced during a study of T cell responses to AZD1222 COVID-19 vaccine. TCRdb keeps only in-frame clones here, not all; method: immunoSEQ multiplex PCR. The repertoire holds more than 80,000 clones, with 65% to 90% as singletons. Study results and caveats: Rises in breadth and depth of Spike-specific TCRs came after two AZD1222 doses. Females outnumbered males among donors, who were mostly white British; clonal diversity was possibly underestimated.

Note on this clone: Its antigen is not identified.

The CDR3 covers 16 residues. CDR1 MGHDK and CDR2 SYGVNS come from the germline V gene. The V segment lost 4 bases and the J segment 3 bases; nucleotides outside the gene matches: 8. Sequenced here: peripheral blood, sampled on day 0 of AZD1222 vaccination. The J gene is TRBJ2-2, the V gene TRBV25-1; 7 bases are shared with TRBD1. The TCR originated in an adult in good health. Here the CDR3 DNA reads TGTGCCAGCAGTGGCTACAGGGGCCCGCACACCGGGGAGCTGTTTTTT. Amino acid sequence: CASSGYRGPHTGELFF.